One sample yielded the 22 T cell receptor beta chains listed below, sequenced in a study of T cell repertoires in aging, cancer and after chemotherapy. A mixed TRB-A/B primer pool amplified rearranged TRB by multiplex touch-down PCR. TCRdb fed the multiplex PCR reads into MiXCR, producing one record per CDR3 protein. The data show about 13,000 distinct CDR3 sequences, with more than 25% seen just once and around 3% held by the top ten. The template was genomic DNA from peripheral blood, not RNA. The sequenced sample consisted of blood. These receptors were obtained from a human donor in good health.

This clonotype was observed a few times. The chain uses TRBV11-1 and TRBJ1-5, with D unclear. The germline V gene encodes CDR1 SGHAT and CDR2 FQDESV (reference sequence). CDR3 length: 13 residues. The germline V and J ends were trimmed by 3 bases and 8 bases, with 11 bases remaining between them. The CDR3 DNA is TGTGCCAGCAGCTTTGGAGTTAAAGAGCCCCAGCATTTT. Protein product: CASSFGVKEPQHF. Looking up the rest from reference TRBV11-1 and TRBJ1-5 gives the full variable domain: EAEVAQSPRYKITEKSQAVAFWCDPISGHATLYWYRQILGQGPELLVQFQDESVVDDSQLPKDRFSAERLKGVDSTLKIQPAELGDSAMYLCASSFGVKEPQHFGDGTRLSIL.

The chain recombines TRBV30 with TRBJ1-5, with D perhaps TRBD1 (5 bases). This CDR3 region has 14 residues. Germline assignment: CDR1 GTSNPN and CDR2 SVGIG (reference sequence). The ends were cut back, 0 bases at V and 3 bases at J, with 9 bases in the middle. The DNA for the CDR3 is TGTGCCTGGAGTGTAGGGACCGACAATCAGCCCCAGCATTTT. This sequence encodes CAWSVGTDNQPQHF.

This sequence joins TRBV20-1 and TRBJ2-7; perhaps TRBD1 as D (5 bases). Trimming took off 5 bases at V and 3 bases at J, with 8 bases between the two ends. The germline V gene has CDR1 DFQATT and CDR2 SNEGSKA (reference sequence). The CDR3 runs to 11 residues. The DNA for the CDR3 is TGCAGTGCTCTGGACATCTACGAGCAGTACGTC. It translates to CSALDIYEQYV.

This clonotype was detected a few times. The chain has TRBV24-1 and TRBJ2-7; TRBD1 matches 8 bases. J lost 4 bases, V lost 7 bases, and 8 bases had no gene match. Germline-derived CDR1 and CDR2 are KGHDR and SFDVKD. This CDR3 is 14 amino acids long. CDR3 sequence (DNA): TGTGCCACCAGCCTCGGACAGGGACCATACGAGCAGTACTTC. It yields the protein CATSLGQGPYEQYF.

In its sample, this clonotype is medium-sized (0.01 to 0.1%). The chain recombines TRBV18 with TRBJ2-7; TRBD1 aligns across 9 bases. Trimming took 2 bases from V and 5 from J; bases not matched to a gene: 4. This CDR3 contains 14 residues. Germline assignment: CDR1 KGHSH and CDR2 LQKENI. The CDR3 nucleotides read TGTGCCAGCTCACCAATCGGGACAGGGCACGAGCAGTACGTC. Translated: CASSPIGTGHEQYV.

The gene calls are TRBV12-3 or TRBV12-4 and TRBJ2-7; D is undetermined. This CDR3 comprises 15 residues. Trimming took off 6 bases at V and 0 bases at J, with 15 bases between the two ends. CDR3 protein: CASSMDQKPSYEQYV. In nucleotides, the CDR3 is TGTGCCAGCAGCATGGACCAGAAACCCTCCTACGAGCAGTACGTC.

By sample share, this clonotype is medium-sized. V usage is TRBV7-6 and J usage is TRBJ1-3, with 7 bases matching TRBD1. This CDR3 is built from 16 residues. Germline CDR1 SGHVS, CDR2 FNYEAQ. With V trimmed by 5 bases and J by 0 bases, 7 bases remained unmatched. CDR3 amino acids: CASSTGQIISGNTIYF. The CDR3 DNA is TGTGCCAGCAGCACGGGACAGATAATCTCTGGAAACACCATATATTTT.

This clonotype was recorded a few times. V gene TRBV28 combines with J gene TRBJ2-3; D gene unclear. V lost 2 bases and J 4 bases, leaving 10 bases between the germline ends. The CDR3 has 14 residues. CDR1 and CDR2 (germline): MDHEN, SYDVKM. CDR3 residues: CASSLKHPPDTQYF. CDR3 in DNA: TGTGCCAGCAGTTTAAAACACCCTCCAGATACGCAGTATTTT.

The chain has TRBV5-5 and TRBJ1-5; 7 bases match TRBD1. This CDR3 contains 13 residues. The trim removed 1 base at V and 5 bases at J, leaving 0 bases unmatched. The germline V gene has CDR1 SGHKS and CDR2 YYEKEE (reference sequence). The DNA of the CDR3 is TGTGCCAGCAGCTTGACAGGGGATCAGCCCCAGCATTTT. Translation gives CASSLTGDQPQHF.

This clonotype was counted only a few times. V is TRBV6-6 and J is TRBJ1-1; D possibly corresponds to TRBD1 (5 bases). Trimming removed 6 bases at V and 1 base at J, with 9 bases between. The length of the CDR3 is 13 residues. Germline V gives CDR1 MNHNY, CDR2 SVGAGI (reference sequence). Written as DNA, the CDR3 is TGTGCCAGCAGGCCCGACAGGAACACTGAAGCTTTCTTT. It codes for CASRPDRNTEAFF.

This chain links TRBV6-5 with TRBJ2-7; 10 bases are shared with TRBD2. With 5 bases clipped from V and 7 bases from J, the junction kept 5 bases outside the gene matches. This CDR3 has 13 amino acids. The germline CDR1 and CDR2 sequences are MNHEY and SVGAGI. CDR3 coding DNA: TGTGCCAGCAGTAGCGGGGGGGCGGGGGAGCAGTACGTC. Amino acid sequence: CASSSGGAGEQYV.

The CDR3 region has the DNA TGTGCCAGCAGCTCTACTAGCGGTACCTGGAATGAGCAGTTCTTC. Its protein product is CASSSTSGTWNEQFF. The gene calls are TRBV11-2 and TRBJ2-1; 8 bases line up with TRBD2. J was trimmed by 7 bases and V by 4 bases; bases with no gene match: 9. Germline V gene data show CDR1 as SGHAT and CDR2 as FQNNGV. This CDR3 spans 15 amino acids.

The table lists this clonotype with a few counts. The J gene is TRBJ2-2, the V gene TRBV11-2; D might be TRBD1 or TRBD2, each matching 6 bases. The germline gives CDR1 SGHAT, CDR2 FQNNGV. With 2 bases removed from V and 6 bases from J, the gap between germline ends came to 13 bases. The CDR3 is made up of 15 amino acids. The DNA of the CDR3 is TGTGCCAGCAGCTTAAGTGGAGGGGGGCCCGGGGAGCTGTTTTTT. Amino acids: CASSLSGGGPGELFF. Based on the CDR3 plus reference TRBV11-2 and TRBJ2-2, the full variable domain is EAGVAQSPRYKIIEKRQSVAFWCNPISGHATLYWYQQILGQGPKLLIQFQNNGVVDDSQLPKDRFSAERLKGVDSTLKIQPAKLEDSAVYLCASSLSGGGPGELFFGEGSRLTVL.

As concerns this clonotype: A read error may explain this, as a much larger clone is one base away. V gene TRBV20-1 combines with J gene TRBJ1-6; D may be TRBD1 (6 bases). CDR3 length equals 14 residues. Germline CDR1 DFQATT, CDR2 SNEGSKA (reference sequence). Trimming removed 3 bases from V and 7 bases from J, with 13 bases in between. Here the CDR3 reads CSARLDRSNSPLHF. CDR3 DNA: TGCAGTGCTAGGCTGGACAGATCAAATTCACCCCTCCACTTT.

In regard to this clonotype: This sequence may be a read error, since a much larger clone differs from it by one base. V and J are TRBV6-5 and TRBJ2-7; TRBD1 aligns across 7 bases. Trimming took 10 bases from V and 2 from J; bases not matched to a gene: 8. This CDR3 has 13 residues. CDR1 is MNHEY, CDR2 SVGAGI, per germline. The CDR3 here is CATTRDRAYEQYV. CDR3 in DNA: TGTGCCACTACCCGGGACAGAGCCTACGAGCAGTACGTC.

V is TRBV18 and J is TRBJ2-3, with 9 bases identical to TRBD2. V trimming: 3 bases; J trimming: 0 bases; junction bases outside the gene matches: 4. The CDR3 covers 16 residues. CDR1 is KGHSH, CDR2 LQKENI, per germline. The CDR3 loop is CASSPQLAGSTDTQYF. The CDR3, as DNA: TGTGCCAGCTCACCCCAACTAGCGGGTAGCACAGATACGCAGTATTTT.

This clonotype was recorded a few times. This chain connects TRBV5-6 to TRBJ2-7; possibly TRBD1 for D (6 bases). CDR1 is SGHDT and CDR2 is YYEEEE in the germline V gene. V dropped 2 bases and J dropped 2 bases, with 8 bases sitting between them. This CDR3 spans 13 amino acids. DNA of the CDR3: TGTGCCAGCAGCTTCAACAGGGCCTACGAGCAGTACGTC. Protein product: CASSFNRAYEQYV.

About this clonotype itself: A much larger clone differs by one base, so this may be a read error. The rearrangement joins TRBV30 to TRBJ1-2; 9 nucleotides line up with TRBD1. The ends lost 3 bases at V and 1 base at J; junction bases unmatched: 12. CDR1 is GTSNPN and CDR2 is SVGIG in the germline V gene (reference sequence). This CDR3 is 17 amino acids long. The CDR3 DNA is TGTGCCTGGAGAAGAGTGACAGGGGGAGTCGGTAACTATGGCTACACCTTC. It codes for CAWRRVTGGVGNYGYTF. The variable domain in full, with the rest retrieved from reference TRBV30 and TRBJ1-2, is SQTIHQWPATLVQPVGSPLSLECTVEGTSNPNLYWYRQAAGRGLQLLFYSVGIGQISSEVPQNLSASRPQDRQFILSSKKLLLSDSGFYLCAWRRVTGGVGNYGYTFGSGTRLTVV.

This clonotype is classed as medium-sized. The rearrangement uses TRBV7-9 and TRBJ1-2; D uncertain. The germline V gene has CDR1 SEHNR and CDR2 FQNEAQ (reference sequence). This CDR3 spans 12 amino acids. V shed 1 base and J shed 3 bases, with 3 bases lying between them. The CDR3 nucleotides are TGTGCCAGCAGCTTAGGTGACTATGGCTACACCTTC. Translation: CASSLGDYGYTF.

The rearrangement joins TRBV20-1 to TRBJ2-7; 7 bases fit TRBD1. Unmatched junction bases numbered 13, after V lost 0 bases and J lost 2 bases. The CDR3 loop spans 17 amino acids. The germline V gene has CDR1 DFQATT and CDR2 SNEGSKA (reference sequence). CDR3 amino acids: CSARDPNRQGSPYEQYV. The DNA of the CDR3 is TGCAGTGCTAGAGACCCCAACCGACAGGGTAGCCCCTACGAGCAGTACGTC.

V is TRBV24-1 and J is TRBJ1-5, with a weak D call TRBD1 (5 bases). The length of the CDR3 is 14 residues. The V gene lost 4 bases and the J gene lost 5 bases, with 11 bases spanning the gap. Germline V gives CDR1 KGHDR, CDR2 SFDVKD. CDR3 protein: CATSDGTDYQPQHF. CDR3 nucleotide sequence: TGTGCCACCAGTGACGGGACGGATTATCAGCCCCAGCATTTT.

A word on this clonotype: This clone may be a read error of a much larger clone one base away. V is TRBV10-3 and J is TRBJ2-2; 7 bases are shared with TRBD2. In germline, CDR1 is ENHRY, CDR2 SYGVKD. CDR3 length: 15 amino acids. The CDR3 DNA is TGTGCCGTCAGCTCCGGGACTACGCTAACCGGGGAGCTGTTTTTT. This sequence encodes CAVSSGTTLTGELFF.